This TCR beta chain appears in the sequencing data of a study of human T cells and chemical hapten exposure. V lost 1 base to trimming and J lost 1 base, with 8 bases between them. Germline V gene sequence: CDR1 SGHRS, CDR2 YFSETQ. The CDR3 is 14 amino acids. As to time point: pre-sensitization, week 0. Noted treatment: therapeutic diphenylcyclopropenone sensitization with weekly scalp DPC. TCRdb called the RACE reads again in MiXCR, with one record for every CDR3 protein. The profile covers around 300,000 distinct CDR3 sequences, with around 5.5% appearing a single time and around 8.6% taken by the ten largest.

The chain uses TRBV5-1 and TRBJ1-1, with D maybe TRBD1 (5 bases). The clonotype comes from a woman aged 18-29 years with alopecia areata. Some clones in this sample may be carry-over from other donors' samples. Sequencing was performed on whole blood, taken in connection with sensitization to the hapten diphenylcyclopropenone (DPC). CDR3 nucleotides: TGCGCCAGCAGCTTGTGGGGACCGAACACTGAAGCTTTCTTT. It encodes CASSLWGPNTEAFF.